This TCR beta chain originates from a study of blood T cell repertoires in COVID-19. In its sample, this clone was seen a few times. Profiling relied on immunoSEQ multiplex PCR, and the TCRdb table lists in-frame clones only, not all of them. The sample consists of roughly 150,000 clones, about 82% of them appearing once. The sequence was collected from a man aged 50 to 59 with acute or convalescent COVID-19. The specimen sequenced was peripheral blood.

DNA of the CDR3: TGTGCCATCGTGGACAGCTATGGCTACACCTTC. Its translation is CAIVDSYGYTF. This chain joins TRBV28 and TRBJ1-2; TRBD1 is a possible D gene (6 bases). Germline V CDR1 and CDR2: MDHEN, SYDVKM. There are 11 residues in the CDR3. V lost 10 bases and J lost 4, with 10 bases in between.